This T cell receptor (beta chain) emerged from a study of shared clonotypes between healthy human individuals. Naive CD8 cells were CD45RO-negative, positively selected for CCR7, excluding terminally differentiated effector memory CD45RA+ cells. Profiling relied on immunoSEQ multiplex PCR, and the TCRdb table lists in-frame clones only, not all of them. The table includes over 2,000,000 clones, around 93% detected once. Per germline, CDR1 MNHEY and CDR2 SMNVEV (reference sequence). The CDR3 has 14 residues. V was clipped by 6 bases and J by 2 bases; unmatched bases: 6. This chain joins TRBV27 and TRBJ1-1, with 7 positions matching TRBD1. The clonotype originates from a man between 18 and 35 years old in good health. Some clones in this sample may be carry-over from other donors' samples. The sequenced sample was naive CD8+ T cells from PBMCs. The CDR3 DNA sequence: TGTGCCAGCAGAAGTCAGGGGGTTAACACTGAAGCTTTCTTT. Translated, it gives CASRSQGVNTEAFF.